The 27 T cell receptor beta chains below come from one sample, sequenced in a study of Ad26.COV2.S vaccination and SARS-CoV-2 variants. Sequencing was performed with immunoSEQ multiplex PCR; in TCRdb, only in-frame clones are kept and a portion is missing. The data contain 350,000 to 500,000 clones, 80% to 90% of them seen just once; the ten biggest clones take up approximately 2.5%. Treatment in this sample: roughly 19 received Ad26.COV2.S at low or high dose, single or two shots; five or six received placebo; per-sample allocation not given. Samples were taken on day 63 after the first vaccine or placebo injection. This material consisted of peripheral blood, taken in a trial of Ad26.COV2.S vaccine versus placebo. These receptors were obtained from a person aged 18-60 years who received the Ad26.COV2.S COVID-19 vaccine or a placebo.

The V and J genes are TRBV5-1 and TRBJ2-7, with a possible D match to TRBD1 (5 bases). The ends were cut back, 0 bases at V and 7 bases at J, with 17 bases in the middle. Germline values: CDR1 SGHRS, CDR2 YFSETQ. The length of the CDR3 is 15 residues. CDR3 amino acids: CASSLGVTAIREQYF. CDR3 DNA sequence: TGCGCCAGCAGCTTGGGGGTGACAGCGATTAGGGAGCAGTACTTC.

V is TRBV5-1 and J is TRBJ2-1, with D possibly matching TRBD1 (6 bases). V gave up 4 bases and J gave up 8 bases, with 19 bases separating them. The CDR3 is 15 residues long. Germline V lookup: CDR1 SGHRS, CDR2 YFSETQ. The chain's CDR3 is CASSPIRASGDEQFF. CDR3 nucleotides: TGCGCCAGCAGCCCGATCCGGGCCTCAGGGGATGAGCAGTTCTTC.

This clone was recorded once. The V and J genes are TRBV28 and TRBJ1-2; D gene ambiguous. The length of the CDR3 is 12 residues. Germline-derived CDR1 and CDR2 are MDHEN and SYDVKM. Trimming shortened V by 6 bases and J by 6 bases, and 11 bases separated the two germline ends. The CDR3 bases are TGTGCCAGCAGCGTTGGGGTGGATGGCTACACCTTC. The encoded protein is CASSVGVDGYTF.

The chain links TRBV11-2 to TRBJ1-2, with TRBD1 matching 10 bases. Germline V gene data show CDR1 as SGHAT and CDR2 as FQNNGV. The junction had 3 bases not matched to a gene; V was cut back by 5 bases and J by 6 bases. This CDR3 is built from 13 residues. The CDR3: CASSHDRGHGYTF. CDR3 DNA: TGTGCCAGCAGCCATGACAGGGGGCATGGCTACACCTTC.

V gene TRBV27 combines with J gene TRBJ2-2; D ambiguous. The CDR3 is made up of 13 amino acids. From germline, CDR1 is MNHEY and CDR2 SMNVEV (reference sequence). V gave up 6 bases and J gave up 4 bases, with 9 bases separating them. CDR3 amino acids: CASRNAPTGELFF. The CDR3 DNA sequence: TGTGCCAGCAGAAATGCCCCCACCGGGGAGCTGTTTTTT.

In nucleotides, the CDR3 is TGTGCCAGCAGCTTCAGCCCGGACAGCTACTACGAGCAGTACGTC. This translates into CASSFSPDSYYEQYV. The rearrangement links TRBV5-5 to TRBJ2-7, with D possibly TRBD1 on 6 matching bases. The germline gives CDR1 SGHKS, CDR2 YYEKEE (reference sequence). The CDR3 runs to 15 residues. Trimming stripped 2 bases from V and 3 bases from J, with 15 bases between.

The chain is built from TRBV7-9 and TRBJ2-1; tentatively, D is TRBD2 (5 bases). The V and J ends lost 3 bases and 7 bases respectively, with 10 bases between them. This CDR3 spans 13 amino acids. Per germline, CDR1 SEHNR and CDR2 FQNEAQ (reference sequence). The CDR3 sequence is CASSFTRENEQFF. The DNA for the CDR3 is TGTGCCAGCAGCTTCACTAGGGAGAATGAGCAGTTCTTC.

The chain recombines TRBV11-2 with TRBJ1-1, with 8 bases that match TRBD1. Looked up from germline, CDR1 is SGHAT and CDR2 is FQNNGV. The V gene end was trimmed by 0 bases and the J gene end by 1 base; junction bases not matched to a gene: 10. The length of the CDR3 is 18 residues. The chain's CDR3 is CASSLDRGRGVRNTEAFF. The CDR3 DNA follows: TGTGCCAGCAGCTTAGACAGGGGGCGAGGGGTAAGGAACACTGAAGCTTTCTTT.

The chain carries TRBV7-2 and TRBJ2-1; D uncertain. The CDR3 loop spans 15 amino acids. Trimming pared 5 bases from V and 0 bases from J, leaving 11 bases between. Germline V gene sequence: CDR1 SGHTA, CDR2 FQGNSA. CDR3 sequence reads: CASSQDASSYNEQFF. The DNA for the CDR3 is TGTGCCAGCAGCCAAGACGCCAGCTCCTACAATGAGCAGTTCTTC.

This clone was observed a single time. The V gene is TRBV2, the J gene TRBJ2-5; 11 positions match TRBD2. The CDR3 is 14 amino acids. Trimming at V came to 5 bases and at J to 6 bases, leaving 5 bases not matched to a gene. Germline lookup yields CDR1 SNHLY and CDR2 FYNNEI. CDR3 coding DNA: TGTGCCAGCAGTCCTACTAGCGGGGGACAGACCCAGTACTTC. Residues: CASSPTSGGQTQYF.

This chain connects TRBV11-2 to TRBJ2-3, with 14 bases fitting TRBD2. The trim removed 8 bases at V and 0 bases at J, leaving 4 bases unmatched. The V gene's germline CDR1 is SGHAT and CDR2 FQNNGV. This CDR3 contains 16 residues. This CDR3 reads CASRTSGGTSTDTQYF. The DNA of the CDR3 is TGTGCCAGCCGGACTAGCGGGGGGACTAGCACAGATACGCAGTATTTT.

The chain combines TRBV3-1 (or the pseudogene TRBV3-2) with TRBJ1-1; a possible D gene is TRBD1 (5 bases). CDR1 and CDR2 from the germline V gene are LGHDT and YNNKEL (reference sequence). The V and J ends lost 5 bases and 4 bases respectively, with 11 bases between them. The CDR3 runs 13 residues. The CDR3 sequence: CASSFGTGTEAFF. CDR3 nucleotides: TGTGCCAGCAGCTTCGGGACTGGCACTGAAGCTTTCTTT.

The chain recombines TRBV30 with TRBJ1-2; D might be TRBD1 (5 bases). The CDR3 runs to 10 residues. Germline-derived CDR1 and CDR2 are GTSNPN and SVGIG (reference sequence). DNA for the CDR3: TGTGCGTTACAGGATAGTGGCTACACCTTC. This codes for CALQDSGYTF.

V is TRBV5-4 and J is TRBJ1-3, with TRBD1 matching 7 bases. V was pared by 2 bases and J by 4 bases, with 6 bases of the junction left unmatched. CDR1 is SGHNT and CDR2 is YYREEE in the germline V gene (reference sequence). CDR3 length equals 15 residues. The CDR3 region is CASSFYRGSGNTIYF. The CDR3 nucleotides are TGTGCCAGCAGCTTTTACAGGGGCTCGGGAAACACCATATATTTT.

The chain links TRBV7-2 to TRBJ2-6, with 8 positions matching TRBD1. Trimming cost V 5 bases and J 0 bases; bases outside gene matches: 9. Germline loops: CDR1 SGHTA, CDR2 FQGNSA. This CDR3 region has 18 residues. CDR3 bases: TGTGCCAGCAGCCCGACAGGGGCGCCCGCCTCTGGGGCCAACGTCCTGACTTTC. It yields the protein CASSPTGAPASGANVLTF.

The chain joins TRBV7-9 to TRBJ2-7; D is uncertain. Germline CDR1 reads SEHNR; CDR2 reads FQNEAQ (reference sequence). The V gene lost 3 bases and the J gene lost 3 bases, with 9 bases spanning the gap. This CDR3 comprises 13 residues. The chain's CDR3 is CASSFERYYEQYV. The CDR3 coding sequence is TGTGCCAGCAGCTTCGAAAGGTACTACGAGCAGTACGTC.

The chain joins TRBV18 to TRBJ2-3; the match to TRBD2 covers 7 bases. CDR3 length equals 14 residues. Germline CDR1 KGHSH, CDR2 LQKENI. V was clipped by 6 bases and J by 3 bases; unmatched bases: 6. The CDR3 here is CASSLAVRTDTQYF. DNA for the CDR3: TGTGCCAGCTCCCTAGCGGTAAGGACAGATACGCAGTATTTT.

A single count supports this clone. This chain uses TRBV28 with TRBJ1-2; D not resolved. V shed 7 bases and J shed 1 base, with 22 bases lying between them. This CDR3 spans 17 amino acids. Germline CDR1 reads MDHEN; CDR2 reads SYDVKM. In DNA, the CDR3 is TGTGCCAGCATGCGGGGAGCCCCACGGACGAGTAACTATGGCTACACCTTC. Encoded protein: CASMRGAPRTSNYGYTF.

The rearrangement uses TRBV5-4 and TRBJ1-1, with a tentative D call TRBD1 (6 bases). The CDR3 covers 14 residues. The V gene's germline CDR1 is SGHNT and CDR2 YYREEE (reference sequence). V was clipped by 0 bases and J by 6 bases, with 12 bases between them. As DNA, the CDR3 is TGTGCCAGCAGCTTGGGGGGGCCTGGGGCTGAAGCTTTCTTT. Translating it yields CASSLGGPGAEAFF.

This sequence joins TRBV19 and TRBJ1-3, with D unresolved. Trimming took off 3 bases at V and 0 bases at J, with 15 bases between the two ends. The CDR3 is made up of 17 amino acids. CDR1 and CDR2 from the germline V gene are LNHDA and SQIVND (reference sequence). Here the CDR3 DNA reads TGTGCCAGTAGTATGGTGTTAGGCGGGCGCTCTGGAAACACCATATATTTT. As protein: CASSMVLGGRSGNTIYF.

The chain carries TRBV19 and TRBJ1-1; the D gene is possibly TRBD1 (5 bases). This CDR3 is 14 amino acids long. Germline V CDR1 and CDR2: LNHDA, SQIVND (reference sequence). Trimming left V 7 bases short and J 5 bases short, with 17 bases between. CDR3 residues: CASNKGRRFTEAFF. The CDR3 DNA is TGTGCCAGTAATAAGGGGAGACGATTTACTGAAGCTTTCTTT.

The chain employs TRBV5-1 and TRBJ1-3; 8 nucleotides align to TRBD1. The germline gives CDR1 SGHRS, CDR2 YFSETQ. The CDR3 consists of 16 residues. V lost 0 bases to trimming and J lost 1 base; unmatched junction nucleotides: 3. The CDR3 nucleotides are TGCGCCAGCAGCTTGGGGGACAGGAGATCTGGAAACACCATATATTTT. As protein: CASSLGDRRSGNTIYF. Full variable domain (rest looked up from reference TRBV5-1 and TRBJ1-3): KAGVTQTPRYLIKTRGQQVTLSCSPISGHRSVSWYQQTPGQGLQFLFEYFSETQRNKGNFPGRFSGRQFSNSRSEMNVSTLELGDSALYLCASSLGDRRSGNTIYFGEGSWLTVV.

The gene calls are TRBV7-9 and TRBJ2-1, with TRBD2 matching over 9 bases. CDR3 size: 16 residues. Germline loops: CDR1 SEHNR, CDR2 FQNEAQ (reference sequence). The J segment lost 7 bases and the V segment lost 5 bases, leaving 12 bases of the junction unmatched. In nucleotides, the CDR3 is TGTGCCAGCAGCCTCTCGGCGGGGGGGCTTAATAATGAGCAGTTCTTC. It specifies CASSLSAGGLNNEQFF.

The rearrangement links TRBV20-1 to TRBJ2-5; D possibly corresponds to TRBD2 (5 bases). V shed 6 bases and J shed 5 bases, with 10 bases lying between them. The CDR3 is 11 residues long. The germline V gene encodes CDR1 DFQATT and CDR2 SNEGSKA (reference sequence). Here the CDR3 reads CSARGSETQYF. The CDR3 nucleotides read TGCAGTGCGCGAGGGTCCGAGACCCAGTACTTC.

J is TRBJ1-1 and V is TRBV5-4, with 8 nucleotides matching TRBD1. Trimming cost V 4 bases and J 6 bases; bases outside gene matches: 5. The CDR3 consists of 13 residues. Per the germline V gene, CDR1 is SGHNT and CDR2 is YYREEE (reference sequence). CDR3 DNA sequence: TGTGCCAGCAGCCCCGGACAGGGCCCTGAAGCTTTCTTT. It encodes CASSPGQGPEAFF. The full variable domain, completed using reference TRBV5-4 and TRBJ1-1, is ETGVTQSPTHLIKTRGQQVTLRCSSQSGHNTVSWYQQALGQGPQFIFQYYREEENGRGNFPPRFSGLQFPNYSSELNVNALELDDSALYLCASSPGQGPEAFFGQGTRLTVV.

V gene TRBV7-6 combines with J gene TRBJ2-7, with TRBD2 matching 7 bases. This CDR3 is built from 15 residues. The V segment lost 1 base and the J segment 6 bases; nucleotides outside the gene matches: 9. Germline CDR1 reads SGHVS; CDR2 reads FNYEAQ. The CDR3 DNA sequence: TGTGCCAGCAGCTTAGTTGTCTATTGGGGGGGCGAGCAGTACTTC. Its protein is CASSLVVYWGGEQYF.

This clone was detected only once. The CDR3 nucleotides read TGTGCCAGCAGGAGCATCAAGACAGGGGTTAATGAGCAGTTCTTC. The encoded protein is CASRSIKTGVNEQFF. The J gene is TRBJ2-1, the V gene TRBV11-2; 8 nucleotides agree with TRBD1. The germline V gene has CDR1 SGHAT and CDR2 FQNNGV. This CDR3 contains 15 residues. V shed 6 bases, J shed 7 bases, and the junction held 11 bases outside the gene matches.